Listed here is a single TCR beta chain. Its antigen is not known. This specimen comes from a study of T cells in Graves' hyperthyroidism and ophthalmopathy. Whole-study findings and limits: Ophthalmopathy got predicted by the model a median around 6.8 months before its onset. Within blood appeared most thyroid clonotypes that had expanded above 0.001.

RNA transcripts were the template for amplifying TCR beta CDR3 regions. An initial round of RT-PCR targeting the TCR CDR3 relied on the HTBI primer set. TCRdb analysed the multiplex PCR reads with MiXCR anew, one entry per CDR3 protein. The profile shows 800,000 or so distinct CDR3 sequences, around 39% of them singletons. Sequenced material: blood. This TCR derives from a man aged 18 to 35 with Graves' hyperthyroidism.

As DNA, the CDR3 is TGTGCCACCAGCAGCCAAGGGGCAGGGCCGAACACCGGGGAGCTGTTTTTT. This encodes CATSSQGAGPNTGELFF. The chain has TRBV15 and TRBJ2-2, with D tentatively TRBD1 (5 bases). This CDR3 contains 17 residues. Germline loops: CDR1 LNHNV, CDR2 YYDKDF (reference sequence). Trimming took 3 bases from V and 0 from J, leaving 14 bases between them.